The 20 T cell receptor beta chains below were found in one sample sequenced in a study of blood T cells in healthy people across ages. Through a sample-barcoded 5' primer and a J-beta primer mix, a second PCR was run for roughly 6 to 11 cycles. TCRdb reprocessed the 5' RACE reads with MiXCR, giving one entry per CDR3 protein. The sample records some 1.5 million distinct CDR3 sequences, 42% being singletons. The sample comprised blood. These receptors were collected from a woman under 30 in good health.

The chain links TRBV3-1 to TRBJ1-2, with D perhaps matching TRBD1 (6 bases). CDR3 size: 13 residues. Germline CDR1 is LGHDT and CDR2 is YNNKEL (reference sequence). Deletions cut 4 bases from V and 8 bases from J, with 14 bases between. The CDR3: CASSPRQVGGYTF. The CDR3 nucleotides are TGTGCCAGCAGCCCGAGACAGGTCGGGGGCTACACCTTC. The full variable domain, with the rest looked up from reference TRBV3-1 and TRBJ1-2, is DTAVSQTPKYLVTQMGNDKSIKCEQNLGHDTMYWYKQDSKKFLKIMFSYNNKELIINETVPNRFSPKSPDKAHLNLHINSLELGDSAVYFCASSPRQVGGYTFGSGTRLTVV.

The chain recombines TRBV4-3 with TRBJ1-1; possibly TRBD1 for D (5 bases). This CDR3 has 14 residues. Germline CDR1 and CDR2: LGHNA and YSLEER. V was trimmed by 0 bases and J by 3 bases, leaving 8 bases between them. The chain's CDR3 is CASSQEGRDTEAFF. DNA for the CDR3: TGCGCCAGCAGCCAAGAGGGGCGGGACACTGAAGCTTTCTTT.

This clonotype was seen only a few times. The V and J genes are TRBV30 and TRBJ1-4; TRBD1 agrees at 7 bases. With 4 bases clipped from V and 14 bases from J, the junction kept 4 bases outside the gene matches. The CDR3 has 10 amino acids. From germline, CDR1 is GTSNPN and CDR2 SVGIG (reference sequence). For the CDR3, the DNA is TGTGCCTGGAAGGGGACAGCCCTGTTTTTT. Protein: CAWKGTALFF.

The chain joins TRBV2 to TRBJ2-7; D is possibly TRBD1 (6 bases). Germline CDR1 and CDR2: SNHLY and FYNNEI. V was pared by 3 bases and J by 5 bases, with 17 bases between. The CDR3 is 15 amino acids. The CDR3 sequence: CASSERRQGRHEQYF. The DNA for the CDR3 is TGTGCCAGCAGTGAGAGAAGGCAGGGGCGGCACGAGCAGTACTTC.

This sequence joins TRBV29-1 and TRBJ1-3; D not resolved. CDR1 is SQVTM and CDR2 is ANQGSEA in the germline V gene. This CDR3 has 14 residues. Trimming cost V 3 bases and J 0 bases, with 9 bases left between them. CDR3 region: CSVELPGSGNTIYF. The CDR3 coding sequence is TGCAGCGTTGAGCTGCCAGGCTCTGGAAACACCATATATTTT.

Worth noting for this clonotype: Being one base from a much bigger clone, this may be a read error. V gene TRBV4-1 combines with J gene TRBJ2-1, with D perhaps TRBD2 (5 bases). The J call may be incorrect, as the DNA end agrees better with TRBJ2-7. The CDR3 contains 15 residues. Looked up from germline, CDR1 is MGHRA and CDR2 is YSYEKL. The CDR3 nucleotides read TGCGCCAGCAGCCAAGGCGGGTACACCTACAATGAGCAGTACTTC. This encodes CASSQGGYTYNEQYF.

This clonotype occurred a few times. The CDR3 sequence: CASSYRPTTPADTQYF. The DNA for the CDR3 is TGTGCCAGCAGTTATCGACCAACAACTCCCGCAGATACGCAGTATTTT. The chain is built from TRBV6-2 or TRBV6-3 and TRBJ2-3; no definite D call. The V gene lost 3 bases and the J gene lost 4 bases, with 17 bases spanning the gap. Germline CDR1 reads MNHEY; CDR2 reads SVGEGT. This CDR3 has 16 amino acids.

This clonotype was detected many times. The V gene is TRBV9, the J gene TRBJ1-1, with D uncertain. Germline V CDR1 and CDR2: SGDLS, YYNGEE. Trimming pared 4 bases from V and 8 bases from J, leaving 15 bases between. The CDR3 length is 13 residues. CDR3 protein: CASSNTPYLEAFF. DNA for the CDR3: TGTGCCAGCAGCAACACCCCTTACCTAGAAGCTTTCTTT.

Here the CDR3 reads CASCNRRIFYEQYF. The CDR3 nucleotides are TGTGCCAGCTGCAACAGACGGATCTTCTACGAGCAGTACTTC. The V call is TRBV6-2 or TRBV6-3, the J call TRBJ2-4, with unresolved D. The J call may be in error: the DNA end matches TRBJ2-7 better. The CDR3 length is 14 residues. The germline gives CDR1 MNHEY, CDR2 SVGEGT.

In this sample, this clonotype turned up a few times. One end of the junction fails to match germline, which may point to a read error. This rearrangement joins TRBV6-6 to TRBJ1-4, with TRBD1 matching 8 bases. This CDR3 spans 14 amino acids. From germline, CDR1 is MNHNY and CDR2 SVGAGI (reference sequence). The chain's CDR3 is CASSYQGAKEKLFF. Here the CDR3 DNA reads TGTGCCAGCAGTTACCAGGGGGCTAAGGAAAAACTGTTTTTT.

The chain is built from TRBV20-1 and TRBJ2-5, with D maybe TRBD2 (6 bases). Trimming took off 0 bases at V and 3 bases at J, with 11 bases between the two ends. This CDR3 contains 14 residues. The germline gives CDR1 DFQATT, CDR2 SNEGSKA (reference sequence). The chain's CDR3 is CSARDPVAEETQYF. CDR3 sequence (DNA): TGCAGTGCTAGAGATCCGGTAGCGGAAGAGACCCAGTACTTC.

This clonotype was counted a single time. The chain joins TRBV12-3 or TRBV12-4 to TRBJ2-3, with D perhaps matching TRBD2 (6 bases). V lost 8 bases and J lost 5, with 17 bases in between. The CDR3 extends over 14 amino acids. CDR3 nucleotides: TGTGCCAGCCTACTCACGGGGGAAGGAGATACGCAGTATTTT. Translation gives CASLLTGEGDTQYF.

The V and J genes are TRBV6-5 and TRBJ2-2; TRBD2 matches 8 bases. Trimming removed 6 bases from V and 5 bases from J; junction bases left unmatched: 5. CDR1 and CDR2 (germline): MNHEY, SVGAGI. The CDR3 totals 14 residues. The CDR3, as DNA: TGTGCCAGCAGCCGGGGACTAGTGACCGGGGAGCTGTTTTTT. It yields the protein CASSRGLVTGELFF.

This clonotype turned up a few times. The chain uses TRBV3-1 and TRBJ1-2, with D possibly matching TRBD1 (6 bases). V was shortened by 4 bases and J by 4 bases, with 16 bases between the two germline ends. In germline, CDR1 is LGHDT, CDR2 YNNKEL (reference sequence). This CDR3 is built from 15 residues. Written as DNA, the CDR3 is TGTGCCAGCAGCCGATACAGGGAGGTTGGCTATGGCTACACCTTC. The encoded protein is CASSRYREVGYGYTF.

V usage is TRBV6-4 and J usage is TRBJ2-2; tentatively, D is TRBD1 (5 bases). Germline V gives CDR1 MRHNA, CDR2 SNTAGT. The CDR3 covers 16 residues. V was cut by 0 bases and J by 1 base, with 9 bases left in between. CDR3 DNA sequence: TGTGCCAGCAGTGACTCAGGACACCTGAACACCGGGGAGCTGTTTTTT. The encoded protein is CASSDSGHLNTGELFF.

The V call is TRBV5-1, the J call TRBJ1-2; 7 bases align to TRBD1. The J segment lost 6 bases and the V segment lost 0 bases, leaving 5 bases of the junction unmatched. Looked up from germline, CDR1 is SGHRS and CDR2 is YFSETQ. This CDR3 has 14 residues. DNA of the CDR3: TGCGCCAGCAGCTTGGAGGCAGGGGGGGATGGCTACACCTTC. This translates into CASSLEAGGDGYTF.

This chain connects TRBV7-2 to TRBJ2-2; TRBD2 aligns across 7 bases. The CDR3 is 14 amino acids. Germline V gene lookup returns CDR1 SGHTA and CDR2 FQGNSA. V trimming: 8 bases; J trimming: 1 base; junction bases outside the gene matches: 4. The DNA of the CDR3 is TGTGCCAGCCTAGCGGAGGTGAACACCGGGGAGCTGTTTTTT. Encoded protein: CASLAEVNTGELFF.

Note on this clonotype: At one boundary the junction diverges from the germline segment, which might be a read error. Written as DNA, the CDR3 is TGCAGTGCTCCCTGGGGAGGACTAGCGAATACCGGGGAGCTGTTTTTT. Its translation is CSAPWGGLANTGELFF. The chain recombines TRBV20-1 with TRBJ2-2, with TRBD2 matching over 9 bases. This CDR3 spans 16 amino acids. From germline, CDR1 is DFQATT and CDR2 SNEGSKA (reference sequence).

In its sample, this clonotype was seen a few times. This sequence joins TRBV4-3 and TRBJ2-5, with D possibly being TRBD2 (5 bases). There are 15 residues in the CDR3. The V end lost 4 bases, the J end lost 2 bases, and 14 bases lay between the germline ends. Germline-derived CDR1 and CDR2 are LGHNA and YSLEER. CDR3 nucleotides: TGCGCCAGCAGCCGAACCCTTAGCGAACAAGAGACCCAGTACTTC. Protein sequence: CASSRTLSEQETQYF.

This clonotype has only a few counts. The J gene is TRBJ1-1, the V gene TRBV7-6; the D gene is possibly TRBD1 (5 bases). Germline V gene data show CDR1 as SGHVS and CDR2 as FNYEAQ. This CDR3 is built from 16 residues. Trimming removed 5 bases from V and 0 bases from J, with 16 bases in between. CDR3 region: CASSPWTIDMNTEAFF. The CDR3 region has the DNA TGTGCCAGCAGCCCTTGGACAATAGATATGAACACTGAAGCTTTCTTT.